The rows below give T cell receptor beta chains drawn from one sample of a study of blood T cell repertoires in COVID-19. Only in-frame clones appear in the TCRdb table, and some are missing; sequencing was by immunoSEQ multiplex PCR. The sample shows about 220,000 clones, about 80% of them seen only once. The sample was peripheral blood. Receptors originate from a woman aged 60-75 years with acute or convalescent COVID-19. CDR3s include the opening cysteine and the closing phenylalanine or tryptophan. A D gene is named only where the DNA matches it firmly. The listing skips clone size in some rows; elsewhere it reads once, few, many or a size class.

TRBD1	-	TRBV6-2/TRBV6-3	TRBJ2-2	TGTGCCAGCAGTCAGGGGGTTGCGAACACCGGGGAGCTGTTTTTT	CASSQGVANTGELFF
-	-	TRBV7-2	TRBJ2-7	TGTGCCAGCAGCTTAGCTTCCTCGCGCCTCTACGAGCAGTACTTC	CASSLASSRLYEQYF
TRBD1	-	TRBV5-4	TRBJ2-7	TGTGCCAGCAGCCCGCGACAGGGGGTAGGGTACGAGCAGTACTTC	CASSPRQGVGYEQYF
-	-	TRBV5-1	TRBJ2-7	TGCGCCAGCAGCTTGTTGGGACAGCCGGGACTCGAGCAGTACTTC	CASSLLGQPGLEQYF
-	-	TRBV30	TRBJ2-7	TGTGCCTGGAGTACCAGGGGCTACGAGCAGTACTTC	CAWSTRGYEQYF
-	-	TRBV6-1	TRBJ1-2	TGTGCCAGCAGTGAAGGCGTTAACTATGGCTACACCTTC	CASSEGVNYGYTF
-	-	TRBV3-1/TRBV3-2	TRBJ1-2	TGTGCCAGCAGCCAAGGATGGGGGGGTAATTACGGCTACACCTTC	CASSQGWGGNYGYTF
TRBD2	-	TRBV3-1/TRBV3-2	TRBJ2-1	TGTGCCAGCAGCCGACAATTCGGGGCGGGACTAGCCGGCTACAATGAGCAGTTCTTC	CASSRQFGAGLAGYNEQFF
-	-	TRBV30	TRBJ1-3	TGTGCCTGGAGTCCACCCCTTCCGGGTTACTCTGGAAACACCATATATTTT	CAWSPPLPGYSGNTIYF
-	many	TRBV19	TRBJ1-1	TGTGCCAGTAGATCCGGGAGGAACACTGAAGCTTTCTTT	CASRSGRNTEAFF
-	-	TRBV9	TRBJ2-3	TGTGCCAGCAGCGTAATGGACAGGGAGGGCACGGATACGCAGTATTTT	CASSVMDREGTDTQYF
-	-	TRBV10-1	TRBJ2-1	TGCGCCATTGGGCTAGCGATAAGTGTACATCTCCGGCCGGATGAGCAGTTCTTC	CAIGLAISVHLRPDEQFF
TRBD2	once	TRBV6-6	TRBJ2-1	TGTGCCAGCAGGGTAGCGGGGGACAATGAGCAGTTCTTC	CASRVAGDNEQFF
TRBD2	-	TRBV5-4	TRBJ2-3	TGTGCCAGCAGCTTGGCGGCTAGCGGGGGGAATAGCACAGATACGCAGTATTTT	CASSLAASGGNSTDTQYF
TRBD2	once	TRBV7-2	TRBJ2-3	TGTGCCAGCAGCAAAAGCGGGGGGGTGGATACGCAGTATTTT	CASSKSGGVDTQYF
-	-	TRBV5-5	TRBJ1-2	TGTGCCAGCAGCTTGGAGGGGGAGAGTGGGGTCTATGGCTACACCTTC	CASSLEGESGVYGYTF
TRBD2	-	TRBV7-3	TRBJ2-5	TGTGCCAGCAGCTTAATTATTCGGGGACTAGCTCGACAAGAGACCCAGTACTTC	CASSLIIRGLARQETQYF
TRBD2	-	TRBV5-4	TRBJ2-7	TGTGCCAGCAGCTTGGAGGGTAGCGGGGGGATATCAAGCTCCTACGAGCAGTACTTC	CASSLEGSGGISSSYEQYF
TRBD2	-	TRBV19	TRBJ2-3	TGTGCCAGTAGTCCGGGACTAAGCACAGATACGCAGTATTTT	CASSPGLSTDTQYF
-	-	TRBV7-2	TRBJ1-1	TGTGCCAGCAGCTTAGAGAGGAACACTGAAGCTTTCTTT	CASSLERNTEAFF
-	once	TRBV3-1/TRBV3-2	TRBJ2-2	TGTGCCAGCAGCCAAGGTCAGGCAGGGCGTTATGGGGAGCTGTTTTTT	CASSQGQAGRYGELFF
-	-	TRBV6-4	TRBJ1-1	TGTGCCAGCAGTTCCAATCCCGGGAACACTGAAGCTTTCTTT	CASSSNPGNTEAFF
-	-	TRBV6-1	TRBJ1-4	TGTGCCAGCAGTGAAAACGCAGGGTTTCATGAAAAACTGTTTTTT	CASSENAGFHEKLFF
TRBD1	once	TRBV3-1/TRBV3-2	TRBJ1-6	TGTGCCAGCAGCCAATATAGAGGGGGCAGGTCACCCCTCCACTTT	CASSQYRGGRSPLHF
TRBD1	-	TRBV19	TRBJ2-5	TGTGCCAGTAGTATCCAGGGGGCGGGCTTTGGAGAGACCCAGTACTTC	CASSIQGAGFGETQYF
-	-	TRBV3-1/TRBV3-2	TRBJ2-2	TGTGCCAGCAGCCAGGGGGGCGGGGAGCTGTTTTTT	CASSQGGGELFF
TRBD1	-	TRBV2	TRBJ2-3	TGTGCCAGCAGCCTACAGGGGGCGCATCAAGATACGCAGTATTTT	CASSLQGAHQDTQYF
-	-	TRBV28	TRBJ2-5	TGTGCCAGCAGTTTATTAGGGGGTGGTCAATCCAATGAGGGACAAGAGACCCAGTACTTC	CASSLLGGGQSNEGQETQYF
-	-	TRBV29-1	TRBJ1-2	TGCAGCGCTTTGACAGGCTATGGCTACACCTTC	CSALTGYGYTF
-	-	TRBV7-3	TRBJ2-2	TGTGCCAGCAGCTTAGCGGCGCGACCAGACACCGGGGAGCTGTTTTTT	CASSLAARPDTGELFF
TRBD1	once	TRBV7-9	TRBJ1-1	TGTGCCAGCAGCGACGGGACAGGGGGAATGAACACTGAAGCTTTCTTT	CASSDGTGGMNTEAFF
TRBD1	-	TRBV7-2	TRBJ2-7	TGTGCCAGCAGCTCCGACAGGGGGCCCTACGAGCAGTACTTC	CASSSDRGPYEQYF
-	-	TRBV5-1	TRBJ1-4	TGCGCCAGCAGCTTATCGGGGGGGAATGAAAAACTGTTTTTT	CASSLSGGNEKLFF
-	-	TRBV6-5	TRBJ1-2	TGTGCCAGCAGACAGGGTGCTCAGGGCTACACCTTC	CASRQGAQGYTF
TRBD1	-	TRBV6-5	TRBJ1-6	TGTGCCAGCAGCGCCGGGACAGCAGGTTCACCCCTCCACTTT	CASSAGTAGSPLHF
TRBD1	-	TRBV5-1	TRBJ2-2	TGCGCCAGCAGCCTGACAGGGGGACGGACCGGGGAGCTGTTTTTT	CASSLTGGRTGELFF
-	few	TRBV19	TRBJ1-5	TGTGCCACCAACCCGGGTCGGAATCAGCCCCAGCATTTT	CATNPGRNQPQHF
TRBD1	-	TRBV6-5	TRBJ1-6	TGTGCCAGCAGTCAGGGGGCCTTGGCACCCCTCCACTTT	CASSQGALAPLHF
TRBD2	-	TRBV5-4	TRBJ2-5	TGTGCCAGCAGCCCGACTAGCGGGGGACCACAAGAGACCCAGTACTTC	CASSPTSGGPQETQYF
-	few	TRBV18	TRBJ2-7	TGTGCCAGCTCACCACAAACAGGGTTCCGCGAGCAGTACTTC	CASSPQTGFREQYF
TRBD1	-	TRBV16	TRBJ1-5	TGTGCCAGCAGCCAAGGACAGGGAGGAGAAAATCAGCCCCAGCATTTT	CASSQGQGGENQPQHF
TRBD1	few	TRBV5-6	TRBJ1-5	TGTGCCAGCAGCGGTGGACAGGGGGCGAAAAGTGGTAGCAATCAGCCCCAGCATTTT	CASSGGQGAKSGSNQPQHF
-	-	TRBV5-1	TRBJ1-2	TGCGCCAGCAGCCGGAGGGACGGAAACTATGGCTACACCTTC	CASSRRDGNYGYTF
TRBD1	-	TRBV5-4	TRBJ2-7	TGTGCCAGCCGCTACAGGGGCTCCTACGAGCAGTACTTC	CASRYRGSYEQYF
-	-	TRBV28	TRBJ1-2	TGTGCCAGCAGACCCCTCGCCGGCCGGCGGGACTATGGCTACACCTTC	CASRPLAGRRDYGYTF
-	-	TRBV19	TRBJ1-5	TGTGCCAGTAGTATAGATTCCAGACAGCCCCAGCATTTT	CASSIDSRQPQHF
TRBD2	-	TRBV15	TRBJ2-4	TGTGCCACCAGCAGAGACTCGCGGGGACTAGCGGGGGTAGCCAAAAACATTCAGTACTTC	CATSRDSRGLAGVAKNIQYF